The table lists the clone carrying this TCR beta chain with a few counts. Methods used by the authors: Nucleated cell counts were estimated from reference gene primer amplification. Sequencing was performed with immunoSEQ multiplex PCR; in TCRdb, only in-frame clones are kept and a portion is missing. The V and J calls and clone size are taken from that table; D and trimming were inferred from the DNA. The data contain some 160,000 clones, just under 80% of them singletons. Looked up from germline, CDR1 is SGHRS and CDR2 is YFSETQ. Trimming removed 3 bases from V and 6 bases from J; junction bases left unmatched: 6. The CDR3 runs 14 residues. The data are from a study of blood T cell repertoires in COVID-19. Across the whole study: The United States, Italy and Spain supplied acute and convalescent COVID-19 samples. From T cells, B-cell-depleted T cells, or PBMCs came the material, which was cDNA or gDNA.

The chain carries TRBV5-1 and TRBJ1-1; TRBD1 agrees at 9 bases. Sequenced input: peripheral blood. This sequence originates from a woman older than 75 with acute or convalescent COVID-19. The CDR3 coding sequence is TGCGCCAGCAGCTCTGGGGGGGACAGGGCTGAAGCTTTCTTT. This codes for CASSSGGDRAEAFF.